This T cell receptor (beta chain) was retrieved from a study of T-cell memory formation after mild COVID-19 (dated by TCRdb to about 2021). About the study as a whole: Most TCR sequence clusters were specific to one of the two donors. T-cell clones expanding and contracting after mild COVID-19 in a couple of donors were tracked by longitudinal TCRalpha and TCRbeta repertoire sequencing. Two young, previously healthy adult volunteers, one female and one male, were included in the cohort. The paper as a whole reports these results and caveats: Balanced CD4/CD8 phenotypes were observed for clones contracting from day 15 to 85, whereas a bias towards CD4+ was observed for a second wave of clones expanding from day 15 to 37. Whether the second-wave clones peaking on day 37 were SARS-CoV-2 specific was not confirmed. Only two mild cases were covered by the study, and larger cohorts that include severe cases with pre-infection samples were considered necessary. Contracting CD4+ clones turned up mainly in the CM and EM memory subsets, whereas EMRA was where CD8+ clones were enriched. Some responding clones were found in pre-infection memory, which suggests that pre-existing cross-reactive memory T cells took part in the SARS-CoV-2 response.

Sequencing used an Illumina NovaSeq 6000. TCRalpha and TCRbeta cDNA libraries were constructed by 5'RACE with constant-segment primers, with sample barcodes and unique molecular identifiers being introduced. Trizol reagent was used to extract RNA from every sample. Amplification of the libraries took two PCR steps, and the second step added a second sample barcode plus Illumina TruSeq adapters. The libraries were sequenced on an Illumina NovaSeq using 2 x 150 bp paired-end reads. In the authors' own workflow: Reads were demultiplexed and collapsed into UMI-guided consensus sequences with migec v1.2.7. Using mixcr v2.1.11, UMI consensuses were aligned to TRA and TRB V and J templates and then assembled into clonotypes. Expanded or contracted clonotypes were those called significant by both edgeR and NoisET, with noise models trained on biological replicates. For edgeR calls, the thresholds were a false discovery rate-adjusted p below 0.01 and a log2 fold-change of 1. As an exploratory analysis of dynamics, max-normalized trajectories of the 1000 most abundant clonotypes were examined by PCA with hierarchical clustering. Separately sequenced CD4+ and CD8+ repertoires were used to assign the CD4 or CD8 phenotype of responding clones. The public reads were quality trimmed at Q25 with fastp and then assembled into clones with MiXCR by TCRdb, keeping productive beta chains. Entries that share a CDR3 protein sequence are merged under the most common genes and DNA. These V and J calls rely on TCRdb rather than the paper's analysis. The sample table lists approximately 500,000 distinct CDR3 sequences, approximately 23% of them with a count of one. The ten largest clones add up to around 12% of the sample.

Ficoll-Paque density gradient centrifugation was used to isolate PBMCs. Regarding this clonotype: The clone's antigen remains unknown. It has no much larger one-base neighbor in the sample; base qualities were not kept.

The sequenced sample consisted of PBMCs or a T cell subset sorted from them (not recorded which). The TCR sequence derives from an adult woman who had mild COVID-19 (a few samples of this study predate the infection). The sample titles of this study are shuffled in the database, so cell type and time point are left out; the donor was told from shared clones.

The nucleotide sequence is TGCGCCAGCAGCGCAAACTCCGGGACAGGGATTAGAGAGACCCAGTACTTC. It translates to CASSANSGTGIRETQYF. This chain joins TRBV5-1 to TRBJ2-5; 9 nucleotides in the junction match TRBD1. CDR1 and CDR2 were assigned from the germline V gene as SGHRS and YFSETQ. Compared with germline, V lacks 4 bases and J lacks 4 bases; bases without a gene match: 14. Its CDR3 holds 17 amino acids, cysteine through phenylalanine. Just the 51-base CDR3 DNA is kept, in frame starting at base 1.